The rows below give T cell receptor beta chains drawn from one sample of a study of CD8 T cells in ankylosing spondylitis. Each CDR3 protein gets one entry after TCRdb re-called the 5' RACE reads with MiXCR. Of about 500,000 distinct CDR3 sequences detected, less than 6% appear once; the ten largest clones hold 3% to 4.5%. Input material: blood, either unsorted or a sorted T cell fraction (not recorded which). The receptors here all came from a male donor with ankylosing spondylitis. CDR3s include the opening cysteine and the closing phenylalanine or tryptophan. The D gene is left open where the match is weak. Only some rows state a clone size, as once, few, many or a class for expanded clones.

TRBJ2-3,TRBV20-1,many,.,CSARGRWGRTDTQYF,TGCAGTGCTAGAGGCCGTTGGGGGCGAACAGATACGCAGTATTTT
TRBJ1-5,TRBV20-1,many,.,CSARVWGNQPQHF,TGCAGTGCTAGAGTTTGGGGAAATCAGCCCCAGCATTTT
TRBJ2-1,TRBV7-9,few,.,CASSLVRDHNEQFF,TGTGCCAGCAGCTTAGTTAGGGACCACAATGAGCAGTTCTTC
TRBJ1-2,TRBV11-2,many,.,CASSGGGRINYGYTF,TGTGCCAGCAGTGGGGGGGGACGGATTAACTATGGCTACACCTTC
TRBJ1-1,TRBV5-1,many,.,CASSLDSGYRSNTEAFF,TGCGCCAGCAGCTTGGATTCAGGGTACCGATCGAACACTGAAGCTTTCTTT
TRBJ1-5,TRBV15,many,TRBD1,CATSRDPRTGGFQPQHF,TGTGCCACCAGCAGAGATCCCCGGACAGGGGGCTTTCAGCCCCAGCATTTT
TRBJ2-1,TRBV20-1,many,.,CSARVLRSAHEQFF,TGCAGTGCTAGAGTCCTCCGATCAGCCCATGAGCAGTTCTTC
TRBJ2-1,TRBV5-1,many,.,CASRGDLGSYNEQFF,TGCGCCAGTCGGGGCGACCTAGGATCCTACAATGAGCAGTTCTTC
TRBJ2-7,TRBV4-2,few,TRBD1,CASSQVPGRGTGYF,TGTGCCAGCAGCCAAGTTCCGGGCAGGGGGACAGGGTACTTC
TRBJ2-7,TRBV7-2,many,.,CASSLGVAVYEQYF,TGTGCCAGCAGCTTAGGAGTAGCGGTCTACGAGCAGTACTTC
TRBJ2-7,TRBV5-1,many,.,CASSLTARGEQYF,TGCGCCAGCAGCTTGACAGCTCGGGGGGAGCAGTACTTC
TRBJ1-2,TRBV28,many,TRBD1,CASRTGATYGYTF,TGTGCCAGCAGAACAGGGGCTACCTATGGCTACACCTTC
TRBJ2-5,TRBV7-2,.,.,CASSLGQGFPQYF,TGTGCCAGCAGCTTAGGGCAGGGTTTCCCCCAGTACTTC
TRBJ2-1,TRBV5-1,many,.,CASSFSDSSYNEQFF,TGCGCCAGCAGCTTTTCGGATAGCTCCTACAATGAGCAGTTCTTC
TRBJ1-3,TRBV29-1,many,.,CSVELGTLSGNTIYF,TGCAGCGTTGAATTGGGGACCCTCTCTGGAAACACCATATATTTT
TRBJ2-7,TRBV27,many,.,CASSLLVGFPYEQYF,TGTGCCAGCAGTTTACTGGTCGGGTTTCCCTACGAGCAGTACTTC
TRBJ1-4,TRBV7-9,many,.,CASTRGTGEKLFF,TGTGCCAGCACCCGAGGCACCGGTGAAAAACTGTTTTTT
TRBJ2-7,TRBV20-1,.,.,CSASWLDSPSEQYF,TGCAGTGCTAGTTGGTTGGACAGTCCTTCTGAGCAGTACTTC
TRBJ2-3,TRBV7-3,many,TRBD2,CASSLLPGLAFTDTQYF,TGTGCCAGCAGCTTACTCCCGGGACTAGCTTTTACAGATACGCAGTATTTT
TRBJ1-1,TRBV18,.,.,CASSPGVGDTEAFF,TGTGCCAGCTCCCCAGGGGTGGGCGACACTGAAGCTTTCTTT
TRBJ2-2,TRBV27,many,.,CASSLMGGELFF,TGTGCCAGCAGTTTAATGGGCGGGGAGCTGTTTTTT
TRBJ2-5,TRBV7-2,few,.,CASSLEGVVETQYF,TGTGCCAGCAGCTTAGAAGGGGTGGTAGAGACCCAGTACTTC
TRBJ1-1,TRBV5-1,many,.,CASRTTIGQPNTEAFF,TGCGCCAGTAGAACAACAATCGGACAGCCGAACACTGAAGCTTTCTTT
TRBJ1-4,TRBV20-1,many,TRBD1,CSATGTGPHFATNEKLFF,TGCAGTGCTACCGGGACAGGTCCACACTTTGCAACTAATGAAAAACTGTTTTTT
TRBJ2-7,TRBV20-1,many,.,CSAREGGPSYEQYF,TGCAGTGCTAGAGAAGGAGGCCCATCCTACGAGCAGTACTTC
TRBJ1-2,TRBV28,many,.,CASSLRIINYGYTF,TGTGCCAGCAGTTTACGCATTATTAACTATGGCTACACCTTC
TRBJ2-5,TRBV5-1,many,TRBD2,CASSLGAGGLAETQYF,TGCGCCAGCAGCTTGGGGGCGGGCGGACTAGCAGAGACCCAGTACTTC
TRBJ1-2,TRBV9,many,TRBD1,CASSSGTVLPYGYTF,TGTGCCAGCAGCTCTGGGACAGTTCTACCCTATGGCTACACCTTC
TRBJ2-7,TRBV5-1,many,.,CASSRGESAHEQYF,TGCGCCAGCAGCCGCGGGGAAAGCGCCCACGAGCAGTACTTC
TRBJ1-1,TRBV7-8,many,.,CASSLVHPNTEAFF,TGTGCCAGCAGCTTAGTTCACCCGAACACTGAAGCTTTCTTT
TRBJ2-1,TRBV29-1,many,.,CSVESEGGKYNEQFF,TGCAGCGTTGAAAGTGAGGGCGGGAAGTACAATGAGCAGTTCTTC
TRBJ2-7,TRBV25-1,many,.,CASSEGTYSYEQYF,TGTGCCAGCAGTGAAGGGACATATTCCTACGAGCAGTACTTC
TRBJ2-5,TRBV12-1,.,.,CASSKQVHWTQYF,TGTGCCAGCAGCAAACAGGTCCATTGGACACAGTACTTC